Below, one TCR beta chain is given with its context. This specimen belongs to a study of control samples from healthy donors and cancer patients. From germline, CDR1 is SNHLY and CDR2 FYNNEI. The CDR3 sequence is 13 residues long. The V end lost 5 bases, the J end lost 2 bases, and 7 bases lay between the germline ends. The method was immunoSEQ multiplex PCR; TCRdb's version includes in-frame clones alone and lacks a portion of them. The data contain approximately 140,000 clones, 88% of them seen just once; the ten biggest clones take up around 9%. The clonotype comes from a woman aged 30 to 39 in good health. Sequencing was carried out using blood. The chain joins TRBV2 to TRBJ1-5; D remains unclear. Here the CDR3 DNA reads TGTGCCAGCAGTCCCGGGGGCAATCAGCCCCAGCATTTT. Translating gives CASSPGGNQPQHF.